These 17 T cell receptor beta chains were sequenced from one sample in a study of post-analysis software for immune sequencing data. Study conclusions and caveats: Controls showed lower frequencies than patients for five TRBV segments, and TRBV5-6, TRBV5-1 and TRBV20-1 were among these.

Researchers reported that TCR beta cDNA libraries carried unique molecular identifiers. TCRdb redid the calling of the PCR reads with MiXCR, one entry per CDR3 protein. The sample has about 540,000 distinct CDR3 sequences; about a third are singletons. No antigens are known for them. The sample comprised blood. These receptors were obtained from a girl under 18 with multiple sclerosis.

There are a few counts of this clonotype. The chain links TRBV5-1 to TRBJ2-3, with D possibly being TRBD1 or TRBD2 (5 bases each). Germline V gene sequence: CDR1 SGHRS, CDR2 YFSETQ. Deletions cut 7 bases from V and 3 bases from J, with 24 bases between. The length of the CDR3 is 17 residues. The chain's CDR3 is CASAALAGRGGTDTQYF. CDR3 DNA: TGCGCCAGCGCCGCCTTGGCGGGCCGGGGCGGGACAGATACGCAGTATTTT. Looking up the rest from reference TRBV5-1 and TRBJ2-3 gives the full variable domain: KAGVTQTPRYLIKTRGQQVTLSCSPISGHRSVSWYQQTPGQGLQFLFEYFSETQRNKGNFPGRFSGRQFSNSRSEMNVSTLELGDSALYLCASAALAGRGGTDTQYFGPGTRLTVL.

The CDR3: CATSGRDRGDEKLFF. The CDR3 DNA is TGTGCCACCAGCGGAAGGGACAGGGGAGATGAAAAACTGTTTTTT. The V gene is TRBV15, the J gene TRBJ1-4; 10 positions match TRBD1. The CDR3 is made up of 15 amino acids. Germline lookup yields CDR1 LNHNV and CDR2 YYDKDF (reference sequence). The ends lost 5 bases at V and 6 bases at J; junction bases unmatched: 6.

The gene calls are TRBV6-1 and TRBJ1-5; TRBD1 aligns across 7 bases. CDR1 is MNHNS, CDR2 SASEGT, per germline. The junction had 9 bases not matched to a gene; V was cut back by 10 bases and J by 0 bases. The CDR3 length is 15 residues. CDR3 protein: CATKSGTDSNQPQHF. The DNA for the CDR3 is TGTGCCACCAAATCTGGGACAGATAGCAATCAGCCCCAGCATTTT.

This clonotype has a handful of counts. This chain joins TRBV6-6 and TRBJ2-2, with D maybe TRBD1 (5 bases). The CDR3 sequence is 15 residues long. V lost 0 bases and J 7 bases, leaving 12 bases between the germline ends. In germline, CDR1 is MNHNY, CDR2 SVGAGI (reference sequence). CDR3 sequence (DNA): TGTGCCAGCAGTTACTCGGGGCAGGGTGTCGGGGAGCTGTTTTTT. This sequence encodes CASSYSGQGVGELFF.

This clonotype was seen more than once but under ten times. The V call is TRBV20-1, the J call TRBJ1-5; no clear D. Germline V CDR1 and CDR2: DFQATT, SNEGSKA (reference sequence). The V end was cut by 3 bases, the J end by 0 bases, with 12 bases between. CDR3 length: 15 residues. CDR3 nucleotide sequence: TGCAGTGCTAGCAGCTTCATCCTTAGCAATCAGCCCCAGCATTTT. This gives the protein CSASSFILSNQPQHF.

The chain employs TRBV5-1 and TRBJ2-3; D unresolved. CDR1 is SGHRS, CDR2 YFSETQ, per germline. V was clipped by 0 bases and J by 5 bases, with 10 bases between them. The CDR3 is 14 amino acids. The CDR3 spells CASSLEMLVDTQYF. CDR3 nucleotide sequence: TGCGCCAGCAGCTTGGAAATGTTGGTAGATACGCAGTATTTT.

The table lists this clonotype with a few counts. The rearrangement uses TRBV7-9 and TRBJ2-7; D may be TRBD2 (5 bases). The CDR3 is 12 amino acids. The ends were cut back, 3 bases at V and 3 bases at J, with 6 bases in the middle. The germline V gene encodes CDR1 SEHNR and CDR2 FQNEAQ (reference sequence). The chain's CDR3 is CASSFDYYEQYF. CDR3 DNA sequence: TGTGCCAGCAGCTTTGACTACTACGAGCAGTACTTC.

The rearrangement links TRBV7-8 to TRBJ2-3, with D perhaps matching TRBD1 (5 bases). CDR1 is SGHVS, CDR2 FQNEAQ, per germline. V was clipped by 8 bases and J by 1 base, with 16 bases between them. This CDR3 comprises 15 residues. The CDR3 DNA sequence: TGTGCCAGCGGCCGCGGCCTAGGGGGCACAGATACGCAGTATTTT. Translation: CASGRGLGGTDTQYF.

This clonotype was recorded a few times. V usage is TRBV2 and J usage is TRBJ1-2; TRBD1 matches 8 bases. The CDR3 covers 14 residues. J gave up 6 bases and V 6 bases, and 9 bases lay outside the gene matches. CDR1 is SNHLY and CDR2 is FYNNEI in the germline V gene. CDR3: CASSANRGENGYTF. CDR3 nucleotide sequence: TGTGCCAGCAGCGCCAACAGGGGGGAAAATGGCTACACCTTC.

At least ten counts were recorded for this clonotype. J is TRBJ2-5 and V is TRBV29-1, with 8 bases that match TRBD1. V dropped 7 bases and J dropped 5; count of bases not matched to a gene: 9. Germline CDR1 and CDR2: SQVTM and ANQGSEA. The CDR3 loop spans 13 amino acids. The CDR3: CSGQGQDGETQYF. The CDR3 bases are TGCAGCGGTCAGGGACAGGACGGCGAGACCCAGTACTTC.

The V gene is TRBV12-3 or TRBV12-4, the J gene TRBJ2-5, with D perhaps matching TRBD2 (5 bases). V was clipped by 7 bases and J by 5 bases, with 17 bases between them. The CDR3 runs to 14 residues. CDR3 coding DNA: TGTGCCAGCAAGGTTGGAGGTTCGGGGGAGACCCAGTACTTC. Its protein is CASKVGGSGETQYF.

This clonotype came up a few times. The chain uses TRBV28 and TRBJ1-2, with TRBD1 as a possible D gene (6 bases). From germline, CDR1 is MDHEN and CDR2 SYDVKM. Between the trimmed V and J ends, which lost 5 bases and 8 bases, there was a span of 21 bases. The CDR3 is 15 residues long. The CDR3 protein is CASSAPTEGTRGYTF. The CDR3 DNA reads TGTGCCAGCAGTGCCCCCACGGAGGGGACACGCGGCTACACCTTC.

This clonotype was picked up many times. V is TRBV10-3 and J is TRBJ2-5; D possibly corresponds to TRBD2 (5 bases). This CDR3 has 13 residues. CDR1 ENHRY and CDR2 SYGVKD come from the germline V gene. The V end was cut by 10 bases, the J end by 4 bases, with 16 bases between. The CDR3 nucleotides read TGTGCCAGCCGAACCCCTAGCTCAGAGACCCAGTACTTC. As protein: CASRTPSSETQYF.

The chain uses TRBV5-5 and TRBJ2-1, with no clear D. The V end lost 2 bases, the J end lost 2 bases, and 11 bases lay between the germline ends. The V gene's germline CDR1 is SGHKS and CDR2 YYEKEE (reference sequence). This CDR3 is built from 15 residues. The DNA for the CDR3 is TGTGCCAGCAGCTTAGTACGGCTCACCTACAATGAGCAGTTCTTC. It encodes CASSLVRLTYNEQFF.

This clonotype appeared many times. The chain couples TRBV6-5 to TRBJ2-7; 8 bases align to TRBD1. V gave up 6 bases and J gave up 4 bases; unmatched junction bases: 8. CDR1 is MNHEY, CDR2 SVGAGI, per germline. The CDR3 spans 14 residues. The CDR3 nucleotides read TGTGCCAGCAGCTCCCTAGGACAGGGTTACGAGCAGTACTTC. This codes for CASSSLGQGYEQYF.

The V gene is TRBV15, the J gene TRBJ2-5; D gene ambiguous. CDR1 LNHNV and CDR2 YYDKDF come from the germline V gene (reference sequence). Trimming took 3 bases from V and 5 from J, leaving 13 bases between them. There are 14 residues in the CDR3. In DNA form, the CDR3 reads TGTGCCACCAGCAGTCAAAGGGCGTGGGAGACCCAGTACTTC. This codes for CATSSQRAWETQYF.

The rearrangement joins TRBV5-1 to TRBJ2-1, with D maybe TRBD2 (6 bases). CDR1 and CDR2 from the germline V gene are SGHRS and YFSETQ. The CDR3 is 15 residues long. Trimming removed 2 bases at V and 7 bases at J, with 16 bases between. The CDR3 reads CASSFGLACTNEQFF. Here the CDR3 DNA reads TGCGCCAGCAGCTTTGGGCTAGCGTGCACTAATGAGCAGTTCTTC. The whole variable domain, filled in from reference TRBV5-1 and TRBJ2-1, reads KAGVTQTPRYLIKTRGQQVTLSCSPISGHRSVSWYQQTPGQGLQFLFEYFSETQRNKGNFPGRFSGRQFSNSRSEMNVSTLELGDSALYLCASSFGLACTNEQFFGPGTRLTVL.